These T cell receptor beta chains were read from a single sample in a study of T cell responses to AZD1222 COVID-19 vaccine. Measured with immunoSEQ multiplex PCR; TCRdb has only the in-frame clones, and not every one. The sample consists of some 120,000 clones, about 92% of them appearing once. This specimen was peripheral blood, taken on day 0 of AZD1222 vaccination. The source is an adult in good health. Both conserved end residues are part of each CDR3. A D gene is named only where the DNA matches it firmly. Not all rows give a size; the values are once, few, many and, for expanded clones, a class.

NA	NA	TRBV2	TRBJ2-2	CASRAGISSGELFF	TGTGCCAGCAGAGCCGGGATAAGCTCCGGGGAGCTGTTTTTT
NA	NA	TRBV28	TRBJ1-2	CASSFGGGYGYTF	TGTGCCAGCAGTTTTGGGGGGGGCTATGGCTACACCTTC
NA	NA	TRBV24-1	TRBJ1-5	CATSDLRGQPQHF	TGTGCCACCAGTGATTTACGGGGGCAGCCCCAGCATTTT
NA	NA	TRBV5-1	TRBJ2-7	CASSLYTHSYEQYF	TGCGCCAGCAGCTTGTACACCCACTCCTACGAGCAGTACTTC
NA	NA	TRBV9	TRBJ2-1	CASSVVFGNEQFF	TGTGCCAGCAGCGTAGTGTTCGGGAATGAGCAGTTCTTC
NA	NA	TRBV5-6	TRBJ2-5	CASSLGRQETQYF	TGTGCCAGCAGCTTAGGACGGCAAGAGACCCAGTACTTC
NA	TRBD1	TRBV15	TRBJ2-7	CATSSRQGMWYEQYF	TGTGCCACCAGCAGTAGACAGGGAATGTGGTACGAGCAGTACTTC
NA	NA	TRBV6-5	TRBJ2-1	CASRPQGGSYNEQFF	TGTGCCAGCAGACCACAGGGGGGGTCCTACAATGAGCAGTTCTTC
NA	TRBD1	TRBV20-1	TRBJ1-2	CSASGTGGITF	TGCAGTGCTAGCGGAACAGGGGGGATCACCTTC
NA	NA	TRBV2	TRBJ1-5	CASSERGSGGNQPQHF	TGTGCCAGCAGTGAGCGGGGATCAGGGGGCAATCAGCCCCAGCATTTT
NA	NA	TRBV4-2	TRBJ1-2	CASSQPASGYTF	TGTGCCAGCAGCCAACCCGCATCCGGCTACACCTTC
NA	TRBD2	TRBV7-9	TRBJ2-5	CASSSPSGGETQYF	TGTGCCAGCAGCTCCCCGTCGGGGGGGGAGACCCAGTACTTC
NA	NA	TRBV5-1	TRBJ2-6	CASSLIIARSSGANVLTF	TGCGCCAGCAGCTTGATTATCGCCAGGAGCTCTGGGGCCAACGTCCTGACTTTC
NA	NA	TRBV6-5	TRBJ1-5	CASRTMPQNQPQHF	TGTGCCAGCAGAACGATGCCTCAAAATCAGCCCCAGCATTTT
NA	NA	TRBV10-3	TRBJ1-1	CAIGRRQHTEAFF	TGTGCCATCGGCAGGAGACAGCACACTGAAGCTTTCTTT
NA	TRBD1	TRBV2	TRBJ2-1	CASRDRGGYNEQFF	TGTGCCAGCAGAGACAGGGGGGGTTACAATGAGCAGTTCTTC
NA	NA	TRBV7-7	TRBJ2-3	CASSYSNGGTTDTQYF	TGTGCCAGCAGCTATTCGAATGGCGGAACCACAGATACGCAGTATTTT
NA	TRBD1	TRBV2	TRBJ2-7	CASSVQGFDEQYF	TGTGCCAGCAGTGTACAGGGGTTCGACGAGCAGTACTTC
NA	TRBD2	TRBV28	TRBJ2-5	CASTRPSGRKTQYF	TGTGCCAGCACCCGTCCTAGCGGGAGGAAGACCCAGTACTTC
NA	NA	TRBV19	TRBJ1-6	CASSSRNLEFGSPLHF	TGTGCCAGTAGTAGCAGGAACTTAGAATTCGGTTCACCCCTCCACTTT
NA	TRBD2	TRBV7-9	TRBJ2-1	CASSLPSGLSSSYNEQFF	TGTGCCAGCAGCCTACCTAGCGGACTCTCCAGCTCCTACAATGAGCAGTTCTTC
few	TRBD1	TRBV5-1	TRBJ1-2	CASSPGQANYGYTF	TGCGCCAGCAGCCCGGGACAGGCTAACTATGGCTACACCTTC
NA	TRBD2	TRBV27	TRBJ2-1	CASSLSLAGYNEQFF	TGTGCCAGCAGTTTAAGCCTAGCGGGTTACAATGAGCAGTTCTTC
NA	NA	TRBV5-4	TRBJ2-7	CASSLDSPYEQYF	TGTGCCAGCAGCTTGGACAGCCCCTACGAGCAGTACTTC
NA	NA	TRBV7-3	TRBJ1-2	CASSLSVGLPYGYTF	TGTGCCAGCAGCTTAAGTGTTGGCCTCCCCTATGGCTACACCTTC
NA	TRBD2	TRBV28	TRBJ2-5	CATSTSGREETQYF	TGTGCCACCTCGACTAGCGGGAGGGAGGAGACCCAGTACTTC
once	NA	TRBV28	TRBJ2-7	CASSRRGVAYEQYF	TGTGCCAGCAGCAGACGGGGAGTCGCCTACGAGCAGTACTTC
NA	NA	TRBV15	TRBJ1-5	CATSLDPGNQPQHF	TGTGCCACCAGCTTAGATCCGGGGAATCAGCCCCAGCATTTT
NA	NA	TRBV4-1	TRBJ2-3	CASSQETPGPDTQYF	TGCGCCAGCAGCCAAGAAACACCGGGACCAGATACGCAGTATTTT
NA	NA	TRBV2	TRBJ1-6	CASSRNYNSPLHF	TGTGCCAGCAGTCGTAATTATAATTCACCCCTCCACTTT
NA	NA	TRBV7-8	TRBJ1-1	CASSRQMNTEAFF	TGTGCCAGCAGCCGACAGATGAACACTGAAGCTTTCTTT
NA	TRBD1	TRBV7-9	TRBJ1-1	CASSFTGGEAFF	TGTGCCAGCAGCTTTACAGGGGGCGAAGCTTTCTTT
once	NA	TRBV19	TRBJ2-2	CASSILRVNNGELFF	TGTGCCAGTAGTATACTCAGGGTCAATAACGGGGAGCTGTTTTTT
NA	TRBD2	TRBV9	TRBJ2-1	CASSPGTSGYNEQFF	TGTGCCAGCAGTCCCGGGACTAGCGGTTACAATGAGCAGTTCTTC
NA	NA	TRBV7-9	TRBJ1-6	CASSGQGLDSPLHF	TGTGCCAGCAGCGGGCAGGGGCTGGATTCACCCCTCCACTTT
NA	NA	TRBV27	TRBJ1-5	CASSLPLGPQHF	TGTGCCAGCAGTTTGCCCCTGGGGCCCCAGCATTTT
few	NA	TRBV5-8	TRBJ1-2	CASSPDRSNTF	TGTGCCAGCAGCCCGGACCGTTCTAACACCTTC
NA	NA	TRBV3-1/TRBV3-2	TRBJ1-1	CASSPAEGRNTEAFF	TGTGCCAGCAGCCCTGCCGAAGGGCGGAACACTGAAGCTTTCTTT